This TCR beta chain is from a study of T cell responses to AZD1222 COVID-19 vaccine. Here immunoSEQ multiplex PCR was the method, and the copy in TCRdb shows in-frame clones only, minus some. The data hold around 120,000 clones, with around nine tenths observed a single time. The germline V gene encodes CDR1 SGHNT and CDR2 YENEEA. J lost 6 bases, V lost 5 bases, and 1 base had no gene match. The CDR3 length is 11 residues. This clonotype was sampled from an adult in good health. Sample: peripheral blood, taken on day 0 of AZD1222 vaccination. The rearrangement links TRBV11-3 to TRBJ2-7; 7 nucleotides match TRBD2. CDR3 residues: CASSGGGEQYF. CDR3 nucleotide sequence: TGTGCCAGCAGCGGCGGGGGCGAGCAGTACTTC.